What follows describes a single TCR beta chain. The sample originates from a study of human T cells and chemical hapten exposure. This CDR3 spans 17 amino acids. The germline V gene encodes CDR1 SNHLY and CDR2 FYNNEI. V shed 4 bases and J shed 6 bases, with 21 bases lying between them. TCRdb re-derived calls from the RACE reads in MiXCR, one entry per CDR3 protein. Among 150,000 to 200,000 distinct CDR3 sequences listed, 20% to 25% were seen once. Time point noted: patch test 3, about 24 weeks after DPC sensitization. Regarding treatment: therapeutic diphenylcyclopropenone sensitization with weekly scalp DPC. Unfractionated whole blood yielded total RNA.

This chain uses TRBV2 with TRBJ2-2; D may be TRBD1 (6 bases). This sample comprised whole blood, obtained in connection with sensitization to the hapten diphenylcyclopropenone (DPC). The receptor was derived from a woman aged 40 to 50 with alopecia areata. Some clones in this sample may be carry-over from other donors' samples. The CDR3 nucleotides read TGTGCCAGCAGTGGCCCTTCAGGGAAGAAGGGGGCCGGGGAGCTGTTTTTT. Residues: CASSGPSGKKGAGELFF. Together with reference TRBV2 and TRBJ2-2, the CDR3 gives the full variable domain: EPEVTQTPSHQVTQMGQEVILRCVPISNHLYFYWYRQILGQKVEFLVSFYNNEISEKSEIFDDQFSVERPDGSNFTLKIRSTKLEDSAMYFCASSGPSGKKGAGELFFGEGSRLTVL.